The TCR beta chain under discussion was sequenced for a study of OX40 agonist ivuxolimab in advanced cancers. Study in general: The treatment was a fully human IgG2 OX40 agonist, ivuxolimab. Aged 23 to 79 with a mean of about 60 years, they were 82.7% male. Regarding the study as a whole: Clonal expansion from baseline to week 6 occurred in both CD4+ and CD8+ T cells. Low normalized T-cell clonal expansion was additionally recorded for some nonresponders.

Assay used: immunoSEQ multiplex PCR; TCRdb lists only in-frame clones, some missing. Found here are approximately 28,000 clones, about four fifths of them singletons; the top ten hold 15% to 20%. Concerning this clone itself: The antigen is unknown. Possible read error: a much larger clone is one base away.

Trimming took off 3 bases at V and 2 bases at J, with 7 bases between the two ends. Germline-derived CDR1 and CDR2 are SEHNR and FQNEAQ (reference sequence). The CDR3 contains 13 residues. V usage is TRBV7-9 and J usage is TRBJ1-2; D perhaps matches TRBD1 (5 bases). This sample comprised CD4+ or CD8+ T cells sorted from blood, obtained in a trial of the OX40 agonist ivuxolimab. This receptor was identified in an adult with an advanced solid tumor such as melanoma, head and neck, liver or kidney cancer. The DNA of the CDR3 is TGTGCCAGCAGCTTGGGGGGGAACTATGGCTACACCTTC. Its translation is CASSLGGNYGYTF.